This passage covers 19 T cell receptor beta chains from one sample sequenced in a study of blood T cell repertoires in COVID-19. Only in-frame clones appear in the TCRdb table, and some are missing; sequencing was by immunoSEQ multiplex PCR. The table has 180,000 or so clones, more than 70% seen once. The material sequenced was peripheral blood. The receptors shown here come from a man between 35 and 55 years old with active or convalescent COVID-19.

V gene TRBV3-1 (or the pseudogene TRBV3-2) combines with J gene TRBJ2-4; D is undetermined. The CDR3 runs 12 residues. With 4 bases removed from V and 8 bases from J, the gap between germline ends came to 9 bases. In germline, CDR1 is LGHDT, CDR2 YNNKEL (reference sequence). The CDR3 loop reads CASSREAHIQYF. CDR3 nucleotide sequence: TGTGCCAGCAGCCGCGAGGCCCACATTCAGTACTTC.

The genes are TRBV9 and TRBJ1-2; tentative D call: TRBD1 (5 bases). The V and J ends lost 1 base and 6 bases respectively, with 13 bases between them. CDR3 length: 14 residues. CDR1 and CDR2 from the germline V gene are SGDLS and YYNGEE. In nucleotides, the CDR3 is TGTGCCAGCAGCGTATCCCAGGGTTTCCATGGCTACACCTTC. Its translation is CASSVSQGFHGYTF.

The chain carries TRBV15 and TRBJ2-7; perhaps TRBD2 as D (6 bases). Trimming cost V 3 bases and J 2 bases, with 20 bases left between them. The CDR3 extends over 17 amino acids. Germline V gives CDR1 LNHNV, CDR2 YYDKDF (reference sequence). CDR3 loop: CATSRRGRWGEPYEQYF. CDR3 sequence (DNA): TGTGCCACCAGCAGGCGGGGCCGATGGGGGGAACCCTACGAGCAGTACTTC.

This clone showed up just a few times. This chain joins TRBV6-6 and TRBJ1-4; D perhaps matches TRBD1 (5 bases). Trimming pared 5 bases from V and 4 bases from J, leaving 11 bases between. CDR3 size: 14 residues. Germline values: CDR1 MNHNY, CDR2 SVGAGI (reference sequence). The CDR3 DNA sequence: TGTGCCAGCAGTGGGGCAGGCCATAATGAAAAACTGTTTTTT. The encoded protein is CASSGAGHNEKLFF.

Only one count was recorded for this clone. The CDR3 sequence: CATSRDSAAAGYLGKLFF. The CDR3 bases are TGTGCCACCAGCAGAGACTCCGCCGCCGCGGGTTACCTCGGAAAACTGTTTTTT. The chain combines TRBV15 with TRBJ1-4; unclear D gene. Deletions cut 0 bases from V and 10 bases from J, with 24 bases between. In germline, CDR1 is LNHNV, CDR2 YYDKDF (reference sequence). This CDR3 is 18 amino acids long.

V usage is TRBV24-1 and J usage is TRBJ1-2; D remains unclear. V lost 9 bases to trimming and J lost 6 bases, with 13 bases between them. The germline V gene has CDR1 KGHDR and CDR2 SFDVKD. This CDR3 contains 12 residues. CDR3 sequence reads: CATGERQNGYTF. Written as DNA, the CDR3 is TGTGCCACCGGGGAGCGTCAAAATGGCTACACCTTC.

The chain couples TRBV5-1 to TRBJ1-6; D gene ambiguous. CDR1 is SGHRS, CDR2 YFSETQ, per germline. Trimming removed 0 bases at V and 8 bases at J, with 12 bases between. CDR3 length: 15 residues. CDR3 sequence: CASSLAGEAHSPLHF. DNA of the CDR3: TGCGCCAGCAGCTTGGCCGGGGAAGCGCATTCACCCCTCCACTTT.

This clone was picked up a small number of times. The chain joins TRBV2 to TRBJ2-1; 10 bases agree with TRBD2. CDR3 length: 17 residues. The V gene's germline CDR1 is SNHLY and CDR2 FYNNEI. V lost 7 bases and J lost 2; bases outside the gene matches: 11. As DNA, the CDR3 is TGTGCCAGCAAAGGAATAGCGGGGGGCGCGACCTACAATGAGCAGTTCTTC. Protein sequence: CASKGIAGGATYNEQFF.

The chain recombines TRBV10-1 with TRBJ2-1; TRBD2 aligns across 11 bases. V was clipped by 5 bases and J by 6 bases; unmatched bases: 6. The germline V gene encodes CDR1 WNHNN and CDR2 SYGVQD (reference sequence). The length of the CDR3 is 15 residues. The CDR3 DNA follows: TGCGCCAGCAGTAAGACTAGCGGGAAGGGCAATGAGCAGTTCTTC. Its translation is CASSKTSGKGNEQFF.

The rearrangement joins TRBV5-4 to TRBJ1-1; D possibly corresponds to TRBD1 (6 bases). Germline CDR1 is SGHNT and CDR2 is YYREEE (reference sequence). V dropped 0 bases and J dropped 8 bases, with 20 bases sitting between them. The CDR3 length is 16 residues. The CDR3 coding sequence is TGTGCCAGCAGCTTGGGGATTAACCCACAGGGAGGGGAAGCTTTCTTT. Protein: CASSLGINPQGGEAFF.

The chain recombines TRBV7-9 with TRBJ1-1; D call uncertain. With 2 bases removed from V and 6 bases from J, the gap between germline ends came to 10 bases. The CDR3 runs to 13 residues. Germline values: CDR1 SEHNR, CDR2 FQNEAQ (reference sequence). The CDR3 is CASSLLEVSEAFF. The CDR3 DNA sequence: TGTGCCAGCAGCTTATTGGAGGTCTCTGAAGCTTTCTTT. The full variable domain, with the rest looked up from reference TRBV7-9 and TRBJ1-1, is DTGVSQNPRHKITKRGQNVTFRCDPISEHNRLYWYRQTLGQGPEFLTYFQNEAQLEKSRLLSDRFSAERPKGSFSTLEIQRTEQGDSAMYLCASSLLEVSEAFFGQGTRLTVV.

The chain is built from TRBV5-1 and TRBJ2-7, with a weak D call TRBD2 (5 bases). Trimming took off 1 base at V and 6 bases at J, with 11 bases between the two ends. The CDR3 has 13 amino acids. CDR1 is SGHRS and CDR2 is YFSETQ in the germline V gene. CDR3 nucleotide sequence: TGCGCCAGCAGCTTGACGGGGTTTAGCGAGCAGTACTTC. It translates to CASSLTGFSEQYF.

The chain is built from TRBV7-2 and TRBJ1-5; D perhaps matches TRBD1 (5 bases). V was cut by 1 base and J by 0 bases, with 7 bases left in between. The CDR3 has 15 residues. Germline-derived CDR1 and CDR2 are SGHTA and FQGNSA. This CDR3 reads CASSLGRASNQPQHF. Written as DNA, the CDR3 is TGTGCCAGCAGCTTAGGCAGGGCTAGCAATCAGCCCCAGCATTTT.

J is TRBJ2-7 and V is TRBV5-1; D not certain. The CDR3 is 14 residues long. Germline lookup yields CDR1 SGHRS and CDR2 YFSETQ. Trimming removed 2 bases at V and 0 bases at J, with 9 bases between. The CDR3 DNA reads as TGCGCCAGCAGCTTCCCAGGTCGCTCCTACGAGCAGTACTTC. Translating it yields CASSFPGRSYEQYF.

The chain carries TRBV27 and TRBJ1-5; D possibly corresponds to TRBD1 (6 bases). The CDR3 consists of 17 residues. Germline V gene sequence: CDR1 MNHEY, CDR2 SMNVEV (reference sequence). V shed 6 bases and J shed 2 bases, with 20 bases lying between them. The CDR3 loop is CASRQTGFDMGNQPQHF. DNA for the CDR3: TGTGCCAGCAGACAGACAGGTTTCGATATGGGCAATCAGCCCCAGCATTTT.

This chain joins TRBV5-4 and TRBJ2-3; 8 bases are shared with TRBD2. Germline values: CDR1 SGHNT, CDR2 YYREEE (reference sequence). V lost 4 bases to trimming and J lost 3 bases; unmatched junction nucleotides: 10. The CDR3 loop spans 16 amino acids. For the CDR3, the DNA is TGTGCCAGCAGCCCCACTGGCGGGGGGCGTACAGATACGCAGTATTTT. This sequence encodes CASSPTGGGRTDTQYF.

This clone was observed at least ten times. The CDR3 region is CASSRAGLGYGYTF. For the CDR3, the DNA is TGTGCCAGCAGTCGTGCGGGGCTTGGCTATGGCTACACCTTC. This chain connects TRBV27 to TRBJ1-2; D might be TRBD1 (5 bases). In germline, CDR1 is MNHEY, CDR2 SMNVEV (reference sequence). The ends were cut back, 5 bases at V and 4 bases at J, with 14 bases in the middle. This CDR3 is built from 14 residues.

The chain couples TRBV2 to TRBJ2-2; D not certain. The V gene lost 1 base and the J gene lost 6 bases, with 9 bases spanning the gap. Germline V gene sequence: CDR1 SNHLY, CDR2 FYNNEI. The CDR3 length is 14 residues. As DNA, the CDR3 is TGTGCCAGCAGTGAAGAACAGTCGGCCGGGGAGCTGTTTTTT. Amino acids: CASSEEQSAGELFF.

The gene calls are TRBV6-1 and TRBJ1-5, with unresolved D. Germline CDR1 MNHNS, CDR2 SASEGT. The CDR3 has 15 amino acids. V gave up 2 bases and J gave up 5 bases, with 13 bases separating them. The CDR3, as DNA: TGTGCCAGCAGTGAATCCGGAGGGTCTGATCAGCCCCAGCATTTT. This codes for CASSESGGSDQPQHF.